This T cell receptor beta chain was documented in a study of T cell changes during pregnancy in multiple sclerosis. TCRdb's table, derived via immunoSEQ multiplex PCR, lists solely in-frame clones and lacks some. The sample consists of some 85,000 clones, about 96% of them appearing once. There are 18 residues in the CDR3. Germline-derived CDR1 and CDR2 are SNHLY and FYNNEI. V shed 6 bases, J shed 4 bases, and the junction held 16 bases outside the gene matches. The chain employs TRBV2 and TRBJ2-1, with TRBD2 matching over 9 bases. The sample in question was peripheral blood, obtained in the second trimester of pregnancy. The TCR was taken from a female donor with multiple sclerosis, enrolled in a pregnancy study. The chain's CDR3 is CASSPRGAASGTYNEQFF. The CDR3 DNA follows: TGTGCCAGCAGCCCTAGGGGGGCGGCTAGCGGGACTTACAATGAGCAGTTCTTC.